Listed here is a single T cell receptor (beta chain). The antigen is unknown. This entry is derived from a study of early T cells in non-severe SARS-CoV-2 infection. Study information: Unsorted whole blood bulk RNA was sequenced, with unpaired chains.

Findings and limits, study-wide: Clonotype matching in VDJdb favored anti-spike CD8 responses and did not capture private and CD4 specificities.

CDR1 is SQVTM and CDR2 is ANQGSEA in the germline V gene. Unmatched junction bases numbered 5, after V lost 3 bases and J lost 1 base. The CDR3 is 14 amino acids. Tagging with unique molecular identifiers was applied to individual cDNA molecules. TCRdb processed the 5' RACE reads anew with MiXCR; each CDR3 protein has one entry. The repertoire consists of about 55,000 distinct CDR3 sequences, with roughly 12% occurring once and the leading ten covering over 3%. The sample comprised whole blood. The origin of this receptor is an adult who was a healthcare worker with PCR-confirmed SARS-CoV-2 infection or an uninfected control (not recorded which). This rearrangement joins TRBV29-1 to TRBJ2-7; 8 nucleotides align to TRBD2. CDR3 sequence reads: CSVDAGTSSYEQYF. The CDR3 DNA reads TGCAGCGTTGATGCTGGGACTAGTTCCTACGAGCAGTACTTC.